This is a list of T cell receptor beta chains from one sample in a study of T-cell reconstitution after alpha-beta-depleted transplantation in children. TCRdb re-analysed the PCR reads in MiXCR, keeping a single row per CDR3 protein. The sample consists of 780,000 or so distinct CDR3 sequences, roughly 16% of them appearing once. Sequenced here: PBMCs, mostly from graft donor cells, sampled 360 days after TCRalphabeta/CD19-depleted stem cell transplant. The source is a male patient younger than 18 who had a stem cell transplant for acute lymphoblastic leukemia, so the T cells may come from the graft donor. Both conserved end residues are part of each CDR3. Fields, in order: V gene, D gene, J gene, clone size, CDR3 protein, CDR3 DNA. The D gene is left open where the match is weak. For some rows the clone size is stated as once, few or many, or as a class when expanded; others skip it.

v_gene: TRBV12-3/TRBV12-4
d_gene: .
j_gene: TRBJ2-1
abundance: few
CDR3aa: CASSLVSTYNEQFF
CDR3nt: TGTGCCAGCAGTTTAGTATCGACCTACAATGAGCAGTTCTTC

v_gene: TRBV12-3/TRBV12-4
d_gene: .
j_gene: TRBJ2-5
abundance: few
CDR3aa: CASSKRQGGETQYF
CDR3nt: TGTGCCAGCAGCAAAAGACAGGGAGGGGAGACCCAGTACTTC

v_gene: TRBV11-2
d_gene: TRBD2
j_gene: TRBJ2-5
abundance: .
CDR3aa: CASSPGTSGWYYQETQYF
CDR3nt: TGTGCCAGCAGCCCCGGGACTAGCGGGTGGTATTACCAAGAGACCCAGTACTTC

v_gene: TRBV12-3/TRBV12-4
d_gene: TRBD2
j_gene: TRBJ2-2
abundance: few
CDR3aa: CALSSLAGGGELFF
CDR3nt: TGTGCCCTCTCTTCACTAGCGGGAGGCGGGGAGCTGTTTTTT

v_gene: TRBV7-6
d_gene: .
j_gene: TRBJ2-1
abundance: .
CDR3aa: CASSSPGGGATYEQFF
CDR3nt: TGTGCCAGCAGCTCCCCCGGGGGCGGGGCCACATATGAGCAGTTCTTC

v_gene: TRBV16
d_gene: .
j_gene: TRBJ2-1
abundance: .
CDR3aa: CASSQYGADNEQFF
CDR3nt: TGTGCCAGCAGCCAATACGGGGCAGACAATGAGCAGTTCTTC

v_gene: TRBV11-2
d_gene: TRBD2
j_gene: TRBJ2-7
abundance: .
CDR3aa: CASSSAGLGLRQYF
CDR3nt: TGTGCCAGCAGCTCAGCCGGACTAGGTCTTCGTCAGTACTTC

v_gene: TRBV27
d_gene: TRBD2
j_gene: TRBJ2-1
abundance: .
CDR3aa: CASCAGTSAYNEQFF
CDR3nt: TGTGCCAGCTGTGCCGGGACTAGCGCCTACAATGAGCAGTTCTTC

v_gene: TRBV9
d_gene: .
j_gene: TRBJ2-7
abundance: .
CDR3aa: CASSQGGGLSYEQYF
CDR3nt: TGTGCCAGCAGCCAAGGTGGCGGGTTGAGCTACGAGCAGTACTTC

v_gene: TRBV5-1
d_gene: .
j_gene: TRBJ2-2
abundance: .
CDR3aa: CASSLVAGVINTGELFF
CDR3nt: TGCGCCAGCAGCTTGGTGGCGGGCGTAATCAACACCGGGGAGCTGTTTTTT

v_gene: TRBV5-1
d_gene: .
j_gene: TRBJ2-2
abundance: many
CDR3aa: CASSYPGPELFF
CDR3nt: TGCGCCAGCAGCTACCCGGGACCCGAGCTGTTTTTT

v_gene: TRBV7-8
d_gene: TRBD2
j_gene: TRBJ2-1
abundance: .
CDR3aa: CASSLALAGGRRNEQFF
CDR3nt: TGTGCCAGCAGCTTAGCTTTGGCGGGAGGCCGCCGGAATGAGCAGTTCTTC

v_gene: TRBV5-1
d_gene: TRBD1
j_gene: TRBJ2-7
abundance: many
CDR3aa: CASSFRQGVTSYEQYF
CDR3nt: TGCGCCAGCAGCTTTCGACAGGGAGTGACCTCCTACGAGCAGTACTTC

v_gene: TRBV20-1
d_gene: .
j_gene: TRBJ2-3
abundance: few
CDR3aa: CSASVFKGGTQYF
CDR3nt: TGCAGTGCTTCGGTTTTCAAGGGCGGTACGCAGTATTTT

v_gene: TRBV7-7
d_gene: .
j_gene: TRBJ2-7
abundance: many
CDR3aa: CASSSAGNYEQYF
CDR3nt: TGTGCCAGCAGCTCGGCGGGGAACTACGAGCAGTACTTC

v_gene: TRBV6-2/TRBV6-3
d_gene: TRBD1
j_gene: TRBJ2-1
abundance: many
CDR3aa: CASSYSATGQGAWEQFF
CDR3nt: TGTGCCAGCAGTTACTCGGCGACCGGGCAGGGGGCATGGGAGCAGTTCTTC

v_gene: TRBV20-1
d_gene: TRBD1
j_gene: TRBJ2-1
abundance: many
CDR3aa: CSAARDRGGHNEQFF
CDR3nt: TGCAGTGCTGCTCGGGACAGGGGAGGGCACAATGAGCAGTTCTTC

v_gene: TRBV5-1
d_gene: TRBD2
j_gene: TRBJ2-3
abundance: few
CDR3aa: CASSLLWASGRGDTQYF
CDR3nt: TGCGCCAGCAGCTTGCTTTGGGCTAGCGGGAGAGGGGATACGCAGTATTTT

v_gene: TRBV20-1
d_gene: TRBD2
j_gene: TRBJ2-5
abundance: many
CDR3aa: CSAHGTSGRIRETQYF
CDR3nt: TGCAGTGCTCATGGGACTAGCGGGAGAATCCGAGAGACCCAGTACTTC

v_gene: TRBV29-1
d_gene: .
j_gene: TRBJ2-1
abundance: few
CDR3aa: CSVEARRYYNEQFF
CDR3nt: TGCAGCGTTGAGGCCAGACGATACTACAATGAGCAGTTCTTC

v_gene: TRBV27
d_gene: TRBD2
j_gene: TRBJ2-7
abundance: many
CDR3aa: CASSLLAGALEQYF
CDR3nt: TGTGCCAGCAGTTTACTAGCGGGAGCTCTCGAGCAGTACTTC

v_gene: TRBV5-4
d_gene: .
j_gene: TRBJ2-1
abundance: few
CDR3aa: CASASDSYNEQFF
CDR3nt: TGTGCCAGCGCCTCGGACAGCTACAATGAGCAGTTCTTC

v_gene: TRBV5-1
d_gene: TRBD2
j_gene: TRBJ2-2
abundance: .
CDR3aa: CASSLEASGRADTGELFF
CDR3nt: TGCGCCAGCAGCTTGGAGGCTAGCGGGAGGGCCGACACCGGGGAGCTGTTTTTT